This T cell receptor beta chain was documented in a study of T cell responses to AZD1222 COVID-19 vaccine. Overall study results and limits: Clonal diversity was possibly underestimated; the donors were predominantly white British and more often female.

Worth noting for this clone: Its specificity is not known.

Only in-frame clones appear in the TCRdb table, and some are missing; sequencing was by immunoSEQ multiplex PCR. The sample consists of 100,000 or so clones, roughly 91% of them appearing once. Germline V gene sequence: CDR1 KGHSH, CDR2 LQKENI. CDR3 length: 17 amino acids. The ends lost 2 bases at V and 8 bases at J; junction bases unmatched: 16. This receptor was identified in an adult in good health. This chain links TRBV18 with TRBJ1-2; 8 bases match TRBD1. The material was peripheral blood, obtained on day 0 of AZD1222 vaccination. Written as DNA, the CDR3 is TGTGCCAGCTCACCATCTCAGGGCCTCGGGACAGGTTTCGGCTACACCTTC. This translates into CASSPSQGLGTGFGYTF. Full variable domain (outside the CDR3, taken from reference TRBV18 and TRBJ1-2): NAGVMQNPRHLVRRRGQEARLRCSPMKGHSHVYWYRQLPEEGLKFMVYLQKENIIDESGMPKERFSAEFPKEGPSILRIQQVVRGDSAAYFCASSPSQGLGTGFGYTFGSGTRLTVV.